These 9 T cell receptor beta chains share one sample of origin, sequenced in a study of regulatory T cells in long-lasting Graves disease. Regarding time point: persistent/refractory GD, antithyroid drugs over 5 years with positive TRAb. PBMC RNA served as the TCR library source. HTBI primers from iRepertoire and Arm-PCR of CDR3 regions yielded the TCR beta libraries. TCRdb reanalysed the multiplex PCR reads using MiXCR and keeps one entry per CDR3 protein. There are about 660,000 distinct CDR3 sequences in the sample; around 32% occur only once, and under 50% lies in the top ten. Sequences were derived from peripheral blood mononuclear cells (PBMCs), sampled when the disease was refractory, from a patient treated with antithyroid drugs. Receptor source: a female donor with Graves disease.

A few counts support this clonotype. This chain links TRBV6-1 with TRBJ1-2; perhaps TRBD1 as D (5 bases). The CDR3 runs to 14 residues. The V gene's germline CDR1 is MNHNS and CDR2 SASEGT. Trimming took 7 bases from V and 3 from J, leaving 15 bases between them. The chain's CDR3 is CASNEEGRHYGYTF. In DNA form, the CDR3 reads TGTGCCAGCAACGAAGAGGGGAGACACTATGGCTACACCTTC.

V usage is TRBV29-1 and J usage is TRBJ2-5; no definite D call. Trimming took off 5 bases at V and 2 bases at J, with 15 bases between the two ends. This CDR3 has 14 amino acids. The V gene's germline CDR1 is SQVTM and CDR2 ANQGSEA. The CDR3 nucleotides read TGCAGCGTTAAGGGATTCTGGGTTCAAGAGACCCAGTACTTC. Its protein is CSVKGFWVQETQYF.

This clonotype has more than one count but fewer than ten. The chain links TRBV15 to TRBJ2-7, with D possibly TRBD1 on 5 matching bases. The CDR3 totals 14 residues. From germline, CDR1 is LNHNV and CDR2 YYDKDF (reference sequence). The V and J ends lost 4 bases and 6 bases respectively, with 16 bases between them. The DNA for the CDR3 is TGTGCCACCAGCATTGGCGTTAGGGGCTCCGAGCAGTACTTC. Protein sequence: CATSIGVRGSEQYF.

This clonotype was seen many times. Germline is not matched at one junction end, which may reflect a read error. The rearrangement uses TRBV11-3 and TRBJ1-1; 10 nucleotides align to TRBD1. CDR1 is SGHNT and CDR2 is YENEEA in the germline V gene. The length of the CDR3 is 12 residues. The CDR3 coding sequence is TGTGCCAGCAGCTTCAGGGACAGGGGTCTCTCTTTT. Its translation is CASSFRDRGLSF.

This clonotype has only a few counts. The gene calls are TRBV2 and TRBJ1-5, with no clear D. With 1 base removed from V and 11 bases from J, the gap between germline ends came to 12 bases. Per germline, CDR1 SNHLY and CDR2 FYNNEI. The CDR3 runs 13 residues. DNA for the CDR3: TGTGCCAGCAGTGAAGGACCCGACGGGTCCCAGCATTTT. This translates into CASSEGPDGSQHF.

For this clonotype: It may be a read error: a sequence one base away is much more abundant. No conserved phenylalanine or tryptophan ends this CDR3, so it is likely a read error. The rearrangement joins TRBV12-3 or TRBV12-4 to TRBJ1-2; the match to TRBD1 covers 8 bases. V trimming: 5 bases; J trimming: 3 bases; junction bases outside the gene matches: 2. The CDR3 length is 13 residues. CDR3 nucleotides: TGTGCCAGCAGTGGGACAGGAGACTATGGCTACACCTCC. Protein sequence: CASSGTGDYGYTS.

This chain uses TRBV12-3 or TRBV12-4 with TRBJ2-1; a weak D match, TRBD2 (6 bases). CDR3 size: 14 residues. V was cut by 6 bases and J by 4 bases, with 13 bases left in between. The DNA of the CDR3 is TGTGCCAGCAGCCTGGTAGCGGTATACAATGAGCAGTTCTTC. As protein: CASSLVAVYNEQFF.

On this clonotype itself: A much bigger clone sits one base away, suggesting this may be a read error. J is TRBJ2-2 and V is TRBV12-3 or TRBV12-4, with 10 bases identical to TRBD2. This CDR3 is 15 amino acids long. DNA for the CDR3: TGTGCCAGCAGACTTAGCGGGAGGCACACCAGGGAGCTGTTTTTT. This gives the protein CASRLSGRHTRELFF.

There are many counts of this clonotype. This sequence joins TRBV28 and TRBJ2-7; 7 bases align to TRBD2. The CDR3 has 14 amino acids. Germline CDR1 and CDR2: MDHEN and SYDVKM. V lost 4 bases to trimming and J lost 3 bases; unmatched junction nucleotides: 6. CDR3 amino acids: CASSSAGTNYEQYF. The CDR3 DNA follows: TGTGCCAGCAGTTCTGCCGGGACTAACTACGAGCAGTACTTC.